The next 15 T cell receptor beta chains were all read from a single sample in a study of beta chain features in type 1 diabetes. The study's findings and limits: For Type 1 diabetes patients, all four CD4+ subsets carried TCRB CDR3s that were moderately but significantly shorter.

Their cognate antigens are unknown. Every isolated RNA sample was fully reverse transcribed, so sequencing captured expressed TCRB transcripts. Generated by immunoSEQ multiplex PCR, the TCRdb table keeps only in-frame clones and is missing some. The repertoire has approximately 600,000 clones, around 11% of them found once; the top ten carry about 0.11%. Sequencing used naive CD4+ T cells from blood. All receptors come from a man aged 25-40 years with type 1 diabetes.

This clone was found a few times. Additional DNA sequences in this sample encode the identical CDR3. The CDR3 reads CASSFGLQETQYF. The DNA of the CDR3 is TGTGCCAGCAGCTTTGGACTGCAAGAGACCCAGTACTTC. The chain joins TRBV7-2 to TRBJ2-5; a possible D gene is TRBD2 (5 bases). CDR3 length: 13 amino acids. The germline V gene has CDR1 SGHTA and CDR2 FQGNSA. Trimming removed 3 bases at V and 2 bases at J, with 7 bases between.

This clone was observed a handful of times. Other nucleotide sequences in the sample specify the same CDR3. The gene calls are TRBV5-1 and TRBJ2-3; no clear D. The CDR3 runs to 12 residues. The V and J ends lost 0 bases and 4 bases respectively, with 3 bases between them. Germline-derived CDR1 and CDR2 are SGHRS and YFSETQ. In DNA, the CDR3 is TGCGCCAGCAGCTTGGAGTCAGATACGCAGTATTTT. Translation gives CASSLESDTQYF.

This clone was seen more than once but under ten times. The genes are TRBV7-2 and TRBJ2-1; 11 bases are a match to TRBD2. Germline V gene sequence: CDR1 SGHTA, CDR2 FQGNSA. There are 17 residues in the CDR3. The V gene end was trimmed by 1 base and the J gene end by 0 bases; junction bases not matched to a gene: 2. The DNA for the CDR3 is TGTGCCAGCAGCTTAGGCACTAGCGGGGGCTCCTACAATGAGCAGTTCTTC. This sequence encodes CASSLGTSGGSYNEQFF.

This clone occurred a few times. CDR3 coding DNA: TGTGCCAGCAGCCTGGAGGACAGGGACAACACCATATATTTT. Amino acid sequence: CASSLEDRDNTIYF. The chain combines TRBV13 with TRBJ1-3, with 8 bases identical to TRBD1. In germline, CDR1 is PRHDT, CDR2 FYEKMQ (reference sequence). This CDR3 is built from 14 residues. V trimming: 5 bases; J trimming: 7 bases; junction bases outside the gene matches: 7. The full variable domain, with the rest looked up from reference TRBV13 and TRBJ1-3, is AAGVIQSPRHLIKEKRETATLKCYPIPRHDTVYWYQQGPGQDPQFLISFYEKMQSDKGSIPDRFSAQQFSDYHSELNMSSLELGDSALYFCASSLEDRDNTIYFGEGSWLTVV.

The chain links TRBV19 to TRBJ2-5, with 8 bases aligning to TRBD1. The J call may be mistaken, given a closer DNA end match to TRBJ2-7. This CDR3 has 14 residues. CDR1 and CDR2 (germline): LNHDA, SQIVND (reference sequence). The CDR3 DNA reads TGTGCCAGTAGTAGAGAACAGGGGGCCTACGAGCAGTACTTC. Its translation: CASSREQGAYEQYF.

The genes are TRBV28 and TRBJ1-4; D may be TRBD1 (5 bases). V shed 5 bases and J shed 7 bases, with 14 bases lying between them. Germline lookup yields CDR1 MDHEN and CDR2 SYDVKM. The CDR3 contains 14 residues. As DNA, the CDR3 is TGTGCCAGCAGTGTCGGGGGTGTTGGTGAAAAACTGTTTTTT. It codes for CASSVGGVGEKLFF.

This clone has a handful of counts. J is TRBJ2-4 and V is TRBV5-6, with D perhaps TRBD1 (5 bases). V lost 3 bases and J lost 0, with 10 bases in between. Germline CDR1 and CDR2: SGHDT and YYEEEE. The CDR3 is 15 amino acids. The CDR3 nucleotides read TGTGCCAGCAGCTGGCGACAGCTAGCCAAAAACATTCAGTACTTC. Its protein is CASSWRQLAKNIQYF.

This rearrangement joins TRBV5-4 to TRBJ2-3; D may match TRBD1 or TRBD2 (5 bases each). Germline loops: CDR1 SGHNT, CDR2 YYREEE (reference sequence). V dropped 0 bases and J dropped 6 bases, with 8 bases sitting between them. CDR3 length: 13 residues. CDR3 bases: TGTGCCAGCAGCTTGGCCAGGGAGGATACGCAGTATTTT. The encoded protein is CASSLAREDTQYF.

This clone has just a few counts. This sample includes further DNA sequences coding for the same CDR3. V gene TRBV9 combines with J gene TRBJ2-5; 8 positions agree with TRBD1. V lost 4 bases and J lost 2; bases outside the gene matches: 4. Germline values: CDR1 SGDLS, CDR2 YYNGEE. The CDR3 loop spans 14 amino acids. The CDR3 nucleotides read TGTGCCAGCAGCTCACGGACAGGGCAAGAGACCCAGTACTTC. As protein: CASSSRTGQETQYF.

This clone showed up just a few times. Other DNA sequences in the same sample also yield this CDR3. This chain uses TRBV7-2 with TRBJ2-5; no clear D. V was cut by 1 base and J by 1 base, with 7 bases left in between. Germline assignment: CDR1 SGHTA and CDR2 FQGNSA. The CDR3 is made up of 14 amino acids. This CDR3 is CASSLGGSQETQYF. The CDR3 nucleotides are TGTGCCAGCAGCTTAGGTGGCAGCCAAGAGACCCAGTACTTC.

The chain carries TRBV7-2 and TRBJ2-5, with TRBD2 identical over 7 bases. This CDR3 is 15 amino acids long. Germline loops: CDR1 SGHTA, CDR2 FQGNSA. V shed 3 bases, J shed 5 bases, and the junction held 9 bases outside the gene matches. CDR3 DNA sequence: TGTGCCAGCAGCTTTCAAGCGGGGTCCGGGGAGACCCAGTACTTC. Translated: CASSFQAGSGETQYF.

The chain recombines TRBV11-3 with TRBJ2-7; a weak D match, TRBD2 (6 bases). V shed 4 bases and J shed 3 bases, with 22 bases lying between them. CDR1 and CDR2 from the germline V gene are SGHNT and YENEEA. The CDR3 covers 17 residues. The CDR3 loop is CASSSTSAGRFFYEQYF. As DNA, the CDR3 is TGTGCCAGCAGCTCCACATCTGCGGGGCGCTTTTTCTACGAGCAGTACTTC. The entire variable domain, with the rest obtained from reference TRBV11-3 and TRBJ2-7, is as follows: EAGVVQSPRYKIIEKKQPVAFWCNPISGHNTLYWYLQNLGQGPELLIRYENEEAVDDSQLPKDRFSAERLKGVDSTLKIQPAELGDSAVYLCASSSTSAGRFFYEQYFGPGTRLTVT.

J is TRBJ2-6 and V is TRBV11-2; D not certain. V lost 0 bases to trimming and J lost 10 bases, with 4 bases between them. Germline CDR1 SGHAT, CDR2 FQNNGV. This CDR3 is 12 amino acids long. CDR3 nucleotide sequence: TGTGCCAGCAGCTTAGATCGGAACGTCCTGACTTTC. Residues: CASSLDRNVLTF.

CDR3 sequence: CASSERSSYNSPLHF. The CDR3 nucleotides read TGTGCCAGCAGTGAAAGAAGCTCCTATAATTCACCCCTCCACTTT. V usage is TRBV6-4 and J usage is TRBJ1-6; the D is unclear. CDR1 is MRHNA, CDR2 SNTAGT, per germline. V dropped 3 bases and J dropped 0 bases, with 6 bases sitting between them. The CDR3 extends over 15 amino acids.

The chain uses TRBV9 and TRBJ2-5; 7 positions match TRBD2. V trimming: 1 base; J trimming: 5 bases; junction bases outside the gene matches: 8. Germline V lookup: CDR1 SGDLS, CDR2 YYNGEE. CDR3 length: 15 amino acids. The CDR3 region is CASSVTYGGWETQYF. CDR3 DNA: TGTGCCAGCAGCGTAACTTACGGGGGGTGGGAGACCCAGTACTTC.